Below are 27 T cell receptor beta chains sequenced from a single sample in a study of spatial heterogeneity in lung cancer. The antigens of these receptors remain unknown. Time point described: sample taken at primary tumor resection. TCRdb re-called the 5' RACE reads with MiXCR, one entry per CDR3 protein. This table holds 3,600 or so distinct CDR3 sequences, approximately 8% found once. Notes on the study in general: It was found that expanded intratumoral alpha and beta TCR counts tracked tumor mutation counts.

This material consisted of lung tumor tissue, taken at surgery. These receptors all stem from a male donor with early-stage non-small cell lung cancer.

This clonotype is medium-sized. The chain is built from TRBV29-1 and TRBJ2-2; 9 bases fit TRBD2. From germline, CDR1 is SQVTM and CDR2 ANQGSEA. This CDR3 comprises 16 residues. Unmatched junction bases numbered 9, after V lost 5 bases and J lost 2 bases. CDR3 nucleotide sequence: TGCAGCGTTTCGGGACTAGCAACCGCAAACACCGGGGAGCTGTTTTTT. Protein product: CSVSGLATANTGELFF.

This clonotype was seen repeatedly, ten times or more. The chain is built from TRBV10-1 and TRBJ2-7; D is possibly TRBD2 (6 bases). This CDR3 has 16 amino acids. The V gene lost 3 bases and the J gene lost 4 bases, with 19 bases spanning the gap. The germline CDR1 and CDR2 sequences are WNHNN and SYGVQD (reference sequence). In nucleotides, the CDR3 is TGCGCCAGCAGTGATGTAGCAGGGACTTCTCGTTACGAGCAGTACTTC. Translation gives CASSDVAGTSRYEQYF.

This clonotype is medium-sized by share. The chain joins TRBV7-2 to TRBJ2-7; 8 bases match TRBD2. This CDR3 contains 14 residues. Trimming removed 8 bases from V and 3 bases from J; junction bases left unmatched: 9. Germline V lookup: CDR1 SGHTA, CDR2 FQGNSA. The CDR3 DNA follows: TGTGCCAGCTCTTATAGCGGGGTAAGCTACGAGCAGTACTTC. Amino acids: CASSYSGVSYEQYF.

This clonotype was picked up many times. The chain employs TRBV29-1 and TRBJ2-7; tentatively, D is TRBD1 or TRBD2 (5 bases each). Between the trimmed V and J ends, which lost 5 bases and 3 bases, there was a span of 17 bases. CDR3 length: 14 residues. The germline V gene has CDR1 SQVTM and CDR2 ANQGSEA. Here the CDR3 reads CSVSWGTAIYEQYF. The DNA for the CDR3 is TGCAGCGTTAGCTGGGGGACCGCCATCTACGAGCAGTACTTC.

By sample share, this clonotype is medium-sized. The J gene is TRBJ1-2, the V gene TRBV7-9; D unclear. V lost 2 bases and J 0 bases, leaving 10 bases between the germline ends. This CDR3 region has 15 residues. Looked up from germline, CDR1 is SEHNR and CDR2 is FQNEAQ (reference sequence). The CDR3 DNA reads as TGTGCCAGCAGCTTAAGAGGTTCTACTAACTATGGCTACACCTTC. This translates into CASSLRGSTNYGYTF.

This clonotype was picked up many times. This chain links TRBV6-2 or TRBV6-3 with TRBJ2-7; TRBD1 might be the D (6 bases). The CDR3 is 14 residues long. Germline lookup yields CDR1 MNHEY and CDR2 SVGEGT. V was clipped by 6 bases and J by 0 bases, with 12 bases between them. The CDR3 protein is CASRLRGTSYEQYF. The DNA of the CDR3 is TGTGCCAGCAGGCTCAGGGGAACCTCCTACGAGCAGTACTTC.

By sample fraction, this clonotype is medium-sized. The rearrangement joins TRBV7-6 to TRBJ2-1; D is unclear. This CDR3 has 12 amino acids. Germline V CDR1 and CDR2: SGHVS, FNYEAQ. With 6 bases removed from V and 6 bases from J, the gap between germline ends came to 9 bases. The CDR3 sequence: CASSYGGNEQFF. CDR3 in DNA: TGTGCCAGCAGTTACGGCGGCAATGAGCAGTTCTTC.

Within the sample, this clonotype is medium-sized. The rearrangement joins TRBV24-1 to TRBJ2-1, with D maybe TRBD1 (6 bases). The V gene's germline CDR1 is KGHDR and CDR2 SFDVKD. The ends were cut back, 8 bases at V and 0 bases at J, with 7 bases in the middle. CDR3 size: 13 residues. For the CDR3, the DNA is TGTGCCACCAAGGGGGACTCCTACAATGAGCAGTTCTTC. This encodes CATKGDSYNEQFF.

This clonotype counts as medium-sized. The rearrangement uses TRBV7-2 and TRBJ1-1; 11 bases match TRBD1. The CDR3 runs to 16 residues. V shed 1 base and J 4 bases; nucleotides not matched to a gene: 5. CDR1 is SGHTA and CDR2 is FQGNSA in the germline V gene. The CDR3 here is CASSLVGTGGSTEAFF. The CDR3, as DNA: TGTGCCAGCAGCTTAGTTGGGACAGGGGGAAGCACTGAAGCTTTCTTT.

Ten or more counts support this clonotype. V and J are TRBV30 and TRBJ2-5, with TRBD2 as a possible D gene (6 bases). CDR1 and CDR2 from the germline V gene are GTSNPN and SVGIG (reference sequence). There are 14 residues in the CDR3. Trimming pared 4 bases from V and 5 bases from J, leaving 17 bases between. This CDR3 is CAWKADWRGETQYF. Here the CDR3 DNA reads TGTGCCTGGAAGGCCGACTGGAGGGGTGAGACCCAGTACTTC.

By its share, this clonotype is medium-sized. The chain recombines TRBV30 with TRBJ2-1; D is perhaps TRBD2 (5 bases). CDR1 is GTSNPN, CDR2 SVGIG, per germline (reference sequence). Trimming stripped 6 bases from V and 2 bases from J, with 14 bases between. This CDR3 region has 14 residues. The CDR3 here is CACTSGSAYNEQFF. CDR3 DNA sequence: TGTGCCTGCACATCGGGAAGCGCCTACAATGAGCAGTTCTTC.

Ten or more counts support this clonotype. The genes are TRBV3-1 and TRBJ1-6; D not certain. Trimming pared 8 bases from V and 7 bases from J, leaving 9 bases between. Germline CDR1 and CDR2: LGHDT and YNNKEL (reference sequence). The CDR3 runs to 12 residues. The CDR3 reads CASEAVNSPLHF. For the CDR3, the DNA is TGTGCCAGCGAGGCAGTCAATTCACCCCTCCACTTT.

This clonotype ranks as medium-sized. The rearrangement joins TRBV7-2 to TRBJ2-4; no clear D gene. The germline V gene has CDR1 SGHTA and CDR2 FQGNSA. V gave up 3 bases and J gave up 1 base, with 10 bases separating them. CDR3 size: 15 residues. CDR3 amino acids: CASSFALIAKNIQYF. As DNA, the CDR3 is TGTGCCAGCAGCTTCGCCTTGATCGCCAAAAACATTCAGTACTTC.

By frequency in the sample, this clonotype is large (0.1 to 1%). V and J are TRBV7-3 and TRBJ2-3, with D possibly being TRBD1 (6 bases). From germline, CDR1 is SGHTA and CDR2 FQGTGA. V lost 5 bases and J lost 0, with 9 bases in between. The length of the CDR3 is 14 residues. CDR3 loop: CASSPGQSTDTQYF. The CDR3 DNA follows: TGTGCCAGCAGCCCAGGACAGAGCACAGATACGCAGTATTTT.

By frequency in the sample, this clonotype is large. The V and J genes are TRBV6-2 or TRBV6-3 and TRBJ2-1; D possibly corresponds to TRBD2 (6 bases). CDR3 length: 14 residues. CDR1 and CDR2 (germline): MNHEY, SVGEGT. Trimming pared 4 bases from V and 7 bases from J, leaving 14 bases between. The CDR3 DNA reads as TGTGCCAGCAGTTGGGTTGGGCTAGCGAATGAGCAGTTCTTC. Its protein is CASSWVGLANEQFF.

By share, this clonotype ranks as medium-sized (0.01 to 0.1%). The V and J genes are TRBV27 and TRBJ2-2, with a tentative D call TRBD2 (6 bases). Germline V gene data show CDR1 as MNHEY and CDR2 as SMNVEV (reference sequence). The V end was cut by 1 base, the J end by 6 bases, with 6 bases between. The CDR3 loop spans 13 amino acids. In nucleotides, the CDR3 is TGTGCCAGCAGTTTATGGGGGGCCGGGGAGCTGTTTTTT. Translated, it gives CASSLWGAGELFF.

This clonotype was detected once. V usage is TRBV9 and J usage is TRBJ2-1, with no clear D. There are 14 residues in the CDR3. V was clipped by 2 bases and J by 5 bases, with 11 bases between them. CDR1 is SGDLS, CDR2 YYNGEE, per germline. CDR3 coding DNA: TGTGCCAGCAGCGTCCGACCAGACAACAATGAGCAGTTCTTC. Translated, it gives CASSVRPDNNEQFF. The full variable domain, completed using reference TRBV9 and TRBJ2-1, is DSGVTQTPKHLITATGQRVTLRCSPRSGDLSVYWYQQSLDQGLQFLIQYYNGEERAKGNILERFSAQQFPDLHSELNLSSLELGDSALYFCASSVRPDNNEQFFGPGTRLTVL.

By frequency in the sample, this clonotype is large (0.1 to 1%). The V call is TRBV20-1, the J call TRBJ1-2; a possible D gene is TRBD1 (5 bases). The germline V gene encodes CDR1 DFQATT and CDR2 SNEGSKA (reference sequence). The CDR3 contains 13 residues. V lost 3 bases and J 0 bases, leaving 8 bases between the germline ends. CDR3 amino acids: CSARWDSNYGYTF. CDR3 DNA sequence: TGCAGTGCTAGGTGGGACTCTAACTATGGCTACACCTTC.

The chain joins TRBV20-1 to TRBJ1-5; D ambiguous. V was shortened by 4 bases and J by 9 bases, with 13 bases between the two germline ends. CDR3 length equals 12 residues. Germline CDR1 reads DFQATT; CDR2 reads SNEGSKA (reference sequence). The CDR3 nucleotides are TGCAGTGCTACCTACTCACTCGGGCCCCAGCATTTT. This translates into CSATYSLGPQHF.

This clonotype was observed many times. J is TRBJ2-5 and V is TRBV27; 7 positions match TRBD1. Germline V gene sequence: CDR1 MNHEY, CDR2 SMNVEV (reference sequence). The length of the CDR3 is 13 residues. Trimming took 5 bases from V and 3 from J; bases not matched to a gene: 3. Here the CDR3 reads CASSQGQKETQYF. CDR3 nucleotide sequence: TGTGCCAGCAGTCAGGGACAGAAAGAGACCCAGTACTTC.

This clonotype has at least ten counts. The rearrangement uses TRBV7-2 and TRBJ2-3, with 8 bases lining up with TRBD2. V lost 1 base, J lost 5 bases, and 14 bases stayed unmatched. The CDR3 is 18 amino acids. Germline V lookup: CDR1 SGHTA, CDR2 FQGNSA. The CDR3 nucleotides read TGTGCCAGCAGCTTAGGGCCGATAACGGGAGGGCCTGGAGATACGCAGTATTTT. Encoded protein: CASSLGPITGGPGDTQYF.

By proportion, this clonotype is medium-sized. The chain links TRBV10-3 to TRBJ2-3, with D hard to call. The CDR3 totals 13 residues. Germline V lookup: CDR1 ENHRY, CDR2 SYGVKD. The ends were cut back, 10 bases at V and 4 bases at J, with 15 bases in the middle. Here the CDR3 DNA reads TGTGCCACCAACCCGCGGCGCTCAGATACGCAGTATTTT. It yields the protein CATNPRRSDTQYF.

By its share, this clonotype is medium-sized. The chain uses TRBV20-1 and TRBJ2-2, with no clear D. The CDR3 totals 14 residues. Trimming stripped 0 bases from V and 5 bases from J, with 10 bases between. Germline CDR1 reads DFQATT; CDR2 reads SNEGSKA (reference sequence). The CDR3 sequence: CSAREDAVTGELFF. The CDR3 bases are TGCAGTGCTAGAGAGGACGCGGTTACCGGGGAGCTGTTTTTT.

This clonotype counts as medium-sized. The chain uses TRBV5-1 and TRBJ2-2; 9 bases fit TRBD2. Germline V gives CDR1 SGHRS, CDR2 YFSETQ. V was pared by 1 base and J by 9 bases, with 10 bases of the junction left unmatched. This CDR3 is 16 amino acids long. The CDR3 sequence is CASSLIGGRDWRELFF. Here the CDR3 DNA reads TGCGCCAGCAGCTTGATCGGCGGGAGGGATTGGCGGGAGCTGTTTTTT.

This clonotype was counted a few times. The chain recombines TRBV5-6 with TRBJ2-1, with 8 bases matching TRBD1. The CDR3 extends over 14 amino acids. J lost 9 bases, V lost 4 bases, and 9 bases had no gene match. CDR1 is SGHDT, CDR2 YYEEEE, per germline. In nucleotides, the CDR3 is TGTGCCAGCAGCCCCCCGGGAGACAGGGGTGAGCAGTTCTTC. Residues: CASSPPGDRGEQFF.

About this clonotype itself: A much larger clonotype is one base distant, so this may be a read error. The rearrangement uses TRBV6-5 and TRBJ2-7; D is possibly TRBD2 (6 bases). Germline V CDR1 and CDR2: MNHEY, SVGAGI. The germline V and J ends were trimmed by 1 base and 1 base, with 8 bases remaining between them. There are 14 residues in the CDR3. CDR3 sequence (DNA): TGTGCCAGCAGTTACTTGGGACTTTCCTACGAGCAGTACTTC. Amino acid sequence: CASSYLGLSYEQYF.

This clonotype counts as medium-sized. This chain links TRBV6-2 or TRBV6-3 with TRBJ1-1; possibly TRBD1 for D (6 bases). The CDR3 consists of 15 residues. V lost 0 bases and J lost 5, with 13 bases in between. The germline gives CDR1 MNHEY, CDR2 SVGEGT. CDR3 in amino acids: CASSYSWGRRTEAFF. Written as DNA, the CDR3 is TGTGCCAGCAGTTACTCCTGGGGGCGACGAACTGAAGCTTTCTTT.